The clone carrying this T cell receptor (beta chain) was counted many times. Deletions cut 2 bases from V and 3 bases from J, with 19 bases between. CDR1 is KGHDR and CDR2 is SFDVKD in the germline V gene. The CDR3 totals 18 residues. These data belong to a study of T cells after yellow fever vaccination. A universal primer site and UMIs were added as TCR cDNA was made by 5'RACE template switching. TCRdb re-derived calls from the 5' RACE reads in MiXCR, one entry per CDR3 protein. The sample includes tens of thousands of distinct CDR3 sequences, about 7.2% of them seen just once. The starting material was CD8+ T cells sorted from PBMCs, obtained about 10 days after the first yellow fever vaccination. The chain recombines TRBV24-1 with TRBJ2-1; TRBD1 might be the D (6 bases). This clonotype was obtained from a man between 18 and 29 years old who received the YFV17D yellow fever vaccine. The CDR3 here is CATSDSKNNRDNYNEQFF. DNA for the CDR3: TGTGCCACCAGTGATTCAAAAAATAACAGGGACAACTACAATGAGCAGTTCTTC.